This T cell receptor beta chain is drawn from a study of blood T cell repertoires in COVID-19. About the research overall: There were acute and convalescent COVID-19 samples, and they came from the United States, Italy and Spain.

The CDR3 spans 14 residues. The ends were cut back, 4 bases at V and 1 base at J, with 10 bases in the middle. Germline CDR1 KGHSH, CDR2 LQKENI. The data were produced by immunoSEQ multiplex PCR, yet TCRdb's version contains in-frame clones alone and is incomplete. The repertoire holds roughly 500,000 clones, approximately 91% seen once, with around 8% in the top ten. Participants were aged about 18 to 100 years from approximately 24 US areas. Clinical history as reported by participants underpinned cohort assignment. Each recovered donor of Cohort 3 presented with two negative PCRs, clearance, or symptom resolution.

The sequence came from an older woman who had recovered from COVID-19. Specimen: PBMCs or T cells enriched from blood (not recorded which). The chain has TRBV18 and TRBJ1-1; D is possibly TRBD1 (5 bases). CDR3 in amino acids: CASSLKGQNTEAFF. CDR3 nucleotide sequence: TGTGCCAGCTCACTCAAAGGACAGAACACTGAAGCTTTCTTT. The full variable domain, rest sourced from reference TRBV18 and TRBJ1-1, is NAGVMQNPRHLVRRRGQEARLRCSPMKGHSHVYWYRQLPEEGLKFMVYLQKENIIDESGMPKERFSAEFPKEGPSILRIQQVVRGDSAAYFCASSLKGQNTEAFFGQGTRLTVV.